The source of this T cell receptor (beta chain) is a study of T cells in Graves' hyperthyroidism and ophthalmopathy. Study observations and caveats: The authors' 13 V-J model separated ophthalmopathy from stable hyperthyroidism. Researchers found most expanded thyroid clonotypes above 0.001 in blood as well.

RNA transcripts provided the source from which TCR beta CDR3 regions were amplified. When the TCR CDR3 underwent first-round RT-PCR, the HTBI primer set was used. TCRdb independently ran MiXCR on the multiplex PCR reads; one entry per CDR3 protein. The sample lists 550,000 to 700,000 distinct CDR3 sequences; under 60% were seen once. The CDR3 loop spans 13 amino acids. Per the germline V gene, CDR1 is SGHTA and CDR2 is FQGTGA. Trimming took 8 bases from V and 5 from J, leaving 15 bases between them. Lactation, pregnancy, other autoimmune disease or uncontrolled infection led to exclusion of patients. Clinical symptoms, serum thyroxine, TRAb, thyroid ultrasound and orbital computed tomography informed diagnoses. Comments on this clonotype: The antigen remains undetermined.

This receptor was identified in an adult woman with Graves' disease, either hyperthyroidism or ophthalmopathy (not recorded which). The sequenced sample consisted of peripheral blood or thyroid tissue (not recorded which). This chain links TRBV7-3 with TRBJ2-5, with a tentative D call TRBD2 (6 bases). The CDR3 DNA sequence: TGTGCCAGCTTGGGCGGGGTCCGGGAGACCCAGTACTTC. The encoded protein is CASLGGVRETQYF.